Sequencing of this T cell receptor (beta chain) was carried out in a study of cytomegalovirus exposure and HLA in healthy donors (dated by TCRdb to about 2017). Notes on the research overall: In an earlier analysis of 550 to 750 of the donors, about 260 Gb of sequence data and about 110 million unique TCR beta sequences from about 190 million T cells were reported. An early release covering just under 650 HLA-typed donors comprised about 300 gigabases of sequencing data and tens of millions of unique TCR sequences. Among the roughly 430 genotyped donors, around 81% belonged to the genetic ancestry cluster associated with self-reported Caucasian donors. The study aimed to test whether signatures of past pathogen exposure could be identified by cataloging public T cell receptors. The T cell repertoires of under 700 subjects were profiled by immunosequencing and related to cytomegalovirus serostatus. Along with the approximately 650-subject first cohort, a separate validation cohort of over a hundred different subjects was used. To predict cytomegalovirus infection status, the study brought together high-throughput TCR immunosequencing, statistical association of individual TCRs with disease status, and machine learning. A later analysis re-analyzed previously published TCR beta repertoires from 500 to 700 donors and added high-resolution HLA genotyping to study TCR occurrence patterns. In the later analysis, no new phenotypic data were used to find candidate immune exposures; instead, reliance was placed on TCR beta sequences and their occurrence across donors. In an earlier analysis of over 550 of the donors, high-throughput TCR beta sequencing was used to judge whether each TCR beta V gene segment behaved as functional or pseudogenic. Donor age, sex, ethnicity and CMV serostatus were compiled alongside the repertoire data. In a later genetic analysis, genome-wide SNP genotypes for about 65% of the roughly 700 donors were used, and that subset was treated as a discovery cohort. Every repertoire in the discovery cohort had been generated on one and the same sequencing platform. HLA typing covered class I and class II loci at four-digit resolution. Typing coverage differed by locus: A, B, C, DRB1 and DQB1 were typed in about 629-640 donors, DQA1 in 500 to 550, DPA1 in nearly 610, and DPB1 in approximately 450. Roughly five DR-DQ haplotypes were treated as single units for association and clustering because of strong linkage in the cohort. On average, around 240,000 unique TCR beta nucleotide sequences were sequenced per donor among more than 350 genotyped donors of the cohort, with 15% to 20% of those sequences being non-productive.

The CDR3 starts with the cysteine, ends with the phenylalanine, and has 13 residues. Only the CDR3 part of the read is kept: 39 bases, read in frame from the first base. Cut back by 2 bases and 6 bases, the V and J ends lie 11 bases apart. The germline V gene (reference sequence) yields GTSNPN for CDR1 and SVGIG for CDR2. Findings and caveats that apply to the study as a whole: Only TCR beta chains were sequenced in this cohort, and the absence of alpha or paired-chain data limited detectable features. Most CMV-associated TCR beta chains appeared to be HLA-restricted in a later analysis, and the HLA associations seemed to be driven largely by CMV exposure. In a later analysis, the rate of TCR association differed among HLA loci, with DRB1 alleles having the most associated TCRs and HLA-C alleles having the fewest. A cluster of highly shared sequence variants was judged likely to represent a technical artifact of the sequencing pipeline. A later analysis associated about 17,000 TCR beta sequences with specific HLA alleles at a false discovery rate of 0.05. A later genetic analysis associated a missense DCLRE1C variant with V-gene and J-gene trimming of TCR beta chains, and an independent cohort replicated the association. According to a later analysis, parvovirus B19, influenza, CMV and Epstein-Barr virus appeared linked to several top co-occurrence clusters. In vitro tests confirmed that a few of the cytomegalovirus-associated TCR beta chains recognize cytomegalovirus antigens. Correlated functional status among segregating V segments might reflect linkage disequilibrium, but an unknown experimental factor could not be ruled out. A total of about 180 TCR beta chains were listed by the study as associated with cytomegalovirus. An earlier analysis of approximately 500 of the donors showed that most TCR beta V segments appeared in productive rearrangements either about 87% or about 30% of the time, which broadly matched IMGT annotations. The earlier analysis of 587 of the donors excluded roughly 17 rarely observed V segments, including chromosome 9 orphons, because counts were too low. Roughly uniform sequencing depth across donors was assumed in presence/absence analyses, although this assumption may not hold. The classifier was reported to diagnose cytomegalovirus status with high specificity and sensitivity in both the original and validation cohorts. Most TCR sequences were seen in very few donors, while some public TCRs were found in many individuals. Compared with equally common non-associated chains, HLA-associated TCR beta chains in a later analysis were more clonally expanded and had lower generation probabilities. The 87-base-pair reads could not distinguish some IMGT-functional V segments, including TRBV6-2 and TRBV6-3, so those segments were excluded. According to a later genetic analysis, donors in an Asian-associated ancestry cluster had fewer N-insertions in productive TCRs than the approximately 700-donor mean. Strong co-occurrence of HLA alleles, especially DR and DQ, made assigning TCR associations to individual alleles difficult. A further reported finding was that TCR beta sequences accurately predicted the HLA-A and HLA-B alleles for most subjects in the first cohort. According to the authors, the approach could potentially be generalized to other disease states and immunological phenotypes. HLA typing was unavailable for some donors at each locus, so association tests used only the typed subset. The only immune exposure information available for the cohort was CMV serostatus.

A word on this clone: Its antigen remains unidentified. Base qualities are not provided; no much larger clone lies one nucleotide away.

The cohort comprised some 700 healthy bone marrow donors. At the time of sampling, all cohort members were nominally healthy, though unrecorded immune exposures were likely present. The donor tested CMV seronegative and was one of the 352 seronegative cohort members. Every donor gave a peripheral blood sample, and the peripheral blood mononuclear cells from that sample were used for TCR beta sequencing. The Qiagen DNeasy Blood Extraction Kit was used to extract genomic DNA from the blood cell samples. Library preparation employed the immunoSEQ multiplex PCR assay. The multiplex PCR relied on a mix of 60 forward primers for TCR Vbeta segments and 13 reverse primers for TCR Jbeta segments. Amplification of the CDR3 region of rearranged TCR beta genes was performed with a multiplex PCR assay on genomic DNA. On the Illumina HiSeq System, the amplified TCR beta libraries were sequenced as 87-base-pair reads. In the source study's methods: Across the 500 to 750 repertoires, a later analysis counted 80 million or so unique TCR beta chains, some 11 million of which were shared by at least two donors. Raw reads were error-corrected and collapsed into unique sequences with a nearest-neighbor algorithm that merged closely related sequences to remove PCR and sequencing errors. Alignment of CDR3 sequences to IMGT reference sequences was used to assign V, D and J gene segments. For a sequence to be retained, a match of at least six nucleotides to both a V gene segment and a J gene segment was required. Rearrangements were classified as productive when the CDR3 lacked stop codons and remained in frame with V and J, and all other rearrangements were classified as non-productive. Following IMGT convention, CDR3 was defined as the stretch from the second conserved V-encoded cysteine up to the conserved J-encoded phenylalanine. Sequences without an unambiguous match to a single V gene segment were excluded from the earlier analysis of 450 to 750 of the donors. In an earlier analysis of 450 to 750 of the donors, a V segment was called functional when productive rearrangements were above 56.7%, and segregating when the standard deviation between donors exceeded 5%. A statistical classification framework was built to diagnose cytomegalovirus status from the catalog of TCR beta chain sequences. V and J gene assignment, in a later analysis, came from comparing TCR nucleotide sequences with IMGT/GENE-DB human TR gene sequences. The TCRdist pipeline was used in a later analysis to assign CDR3 sequences and most-parsimonious VDJ recombination scenarios. A later analysis defined each TCR beta chain by its CDR3 amino acid sequence plus V-gene family, and excluded reads lacking a unique V-gene family. In a later analysis, around 650 highly shared, low-generation-probability nucleotide sequences were removed to address suspected cross-contamination and a sequencing artifact. A later analysis calculated a clonal expansion index for each public chain from normalized within-repertoire ranks of inferred template counts. A later analysis computed generation probabilities with a VDJ recombination model fitted to out-of-frame rearrangements, and checked the results against IGoR. In a later analysis, TCR-TCR, TCR-HLA and TCR-CMV co-occurrence was scored with hypergeometric tests, and a repertoire-size bias correction was applied to TCR pairs. False discovery rates were estimated in a later analysis by permuting HLA or CMV assignments 20 times. In a later analysis, co-occurring TCRs were grouped with DBSCAN, and TCRdist sequence similarity was added when clustering was performed within HLA-allele-positive subsets. Repertoires with fewer than 30,000 or more than 120,000 public chains were left out of co-occurrence clustering, as were a handful of repertoires with anomalous nucleotide sharing. Held by TCRdb, this immuneACCESS table contains in-frame sequences only and omits some clones. Under half of the omission traces to an unresolved V gene where checked; the cause of the rest is unknown. D and trimming come from the DNA, and the V and J calls and clone size come from that table. This sample is represented by 250,000 to 350,000 clones; approximately 90% of them were singletons. Less than 2.5% of the sample rests with the top ten.

The sequence was obtained from a woman aged 18-35 years in good health and CMV-seronegative. The chain uses TRBV30 and TRBJ1-5; TRBD1 might be the D gene, on 6 matching bases. Source material: PBMCs. The sequenced DNA is TGTGCCTGGAGTCAGGGGAGCGGTCAGCCCCAGCATTTT. Protein translation: CAWSQGSGQPQHF.